The next 6 T cell receptor beta chains were all read from a single sample in a study of identical twins. MiXCR was run by TCRdb on the 5' RACE reads, yielding one entry per CDR3 protein. The sample holds more than 400,000 distinct CDR3 sequences, approximately 16% seen once. These data were also filed under a second study, of yellow fever vaccine responses in identical twins.

Sequenced material: CD4+ T cells sorted from blood. The origin of the receptors is a woman aged 18-29 years in good health.

This clonotype came up a few times. V gene TRBV12-3 or TRBV12-4 combines with J gene TRBJ2-6; D uncertain. V lost 7 bases, J lost 0 bases, and 7 bases lay in between. This CDR3 has 14 amino acids. The CDR3 DNA is TGTGCCAGCACCTTCAACTCTGGGGCCAACGTCCTGACTTTC. Translated: CASTFNSGANVLTF.

This chain uses TRBV20-1 with TRBJ2-7, with D perhaps TRBD1 or TRBD2 (5 bases each). Germline V CDR1 and CDR2: DFQATT, SNEGSKA (reference sequence). The CDR3 consists of 14 residues. V was clipped by 6 bases and J by 5 bases, with 20 bases between them. The CDR3 nucleotides are TGCAGTGCCCCCGCGGGCAGGGTGCGAGACGAGCAGTACTTC. This codes for CSAPAGRVRDEQYF.

V usage is TRBV7-9 and J usage is TRBJ1-1; D gene uncertain. The germline gives CDR1 SEHNR, CDR2 FQNEAQ (reference sequence). The V end lost 5 bases, the J end lost 7 bases, and 14 bases lay between the germline ends. CDR3 length: 13 amino acids. The CDR3 reads CASSPRTSGEAFF. In nucleotides, the CDR3 is TGTGCCAGCAGCCCAAGGACGTCCGGTGAAGCTTTCTTT.

The rearrangement links TRBV19 to TRBJ1-5, with 7 bases matching TRBD1. V shed 2 bases, J shed 4 bases, and the junction held 11 bases outside the gene matches. Germline V gene sequence: CDR1 LNHDA, CDR2 SQIVND (reference sequence). This CDR3 has 17 amino acids. DNA of the CDR3: TGTGCCAGTAGTATAAGTCCCGGGACAGCCGGAAATCAGCCCCAGCATTTT. Translated, it gives CASSISPGTAGNQPQHF.

This chain joins TRBV11-3 and TRBJ2-4; D gene uncertain. Germline V gene lookup returns CDR1 SGHNT and CDR2 YENEEA. This CDR3 has 13 residues. V was cut by 9 bases and J by 3 bases, with 12 bases left in between. As DNA, the CDR3 is TGTGCCAGTGAAGAAAGGGTCAAAAACATTCAGTACTTC. This codes for CASEERVKNIQYF.

The chain recombines TRBV4-1 with TRBJ2-2; either TRBD1 or TRBD2 may fit D (5 bases each). Trimming removed 4 bases at V and 3 bases at J, with 9 bases between. Germline V CDR1 and CDR2: MGHRA, YSYEKL. The CDR3 runs 14 residues. CDR3 protein: CASSRDGDTGELFF. CDR3 DNA sequence: TGCGCCAGCAGCCGGGACGGCGACACCGGGGAGCTGTTTTTT.